The rows below give T cell receptor beta chains drawn from one sample of a study of blood T cell repertoires in COVID-19. TCRdb's table, derived via immunoSEQ multiplex PCR, lists solely in-frame clones and lacks some. The sample shows about 200,000 clones, around 85% of them seen only once. The sequencing input was PBMCs or T cells enriched from blood (not recorded which). Receptors were obtained from a woman between 40 and 50 years old with acute COVID-19. Both conserved end residues are part of each CDR3. A D gene is named only where the DNA matches it firmly. For some rows the clone size is stated as once, few or many, or as a class when expanded; others skip it.

J gene	D gene	clone size	V gene	CDR3 DNA	CDR3 protein
TRBJ1-2	TRBD1	-	TRBV28	TGTGCCAGCAGTATGACAGGGTATGGCTACACCTTC	CASSMTGYGYTF
TRBJ2-7	TRBD1	-	TRBV27	TGTGCCAGCAGTTTATCGGGCAGGGGGCTTTACGAGCAGTACTTC	CASSLSGRGLYEQYF
TRBJ1-1	-	many	TRBV7-2	TGTGCCAGCAGCCCCCGGCGGGGGGACACTGAAGCTTTCTTT	CASSPRRGDTEAFF
TRBJ1-5	TRBD1	-	TRBV7-2	TGTGCCAGCAGCTTGTCGACAGGGGGGAAGCAGCCCCAGCATTTT	CASSLSTGGKQPQHF
TRBJ2-7	-	-	TRBV7-9	TGTGCCAGCAGCTTAGCGAGAAGCGAGCAGTACTTC	CASSLARSEQYF
TRBJ2-1	TRBD2	-	TRBV10-3	TGTGCCGAAACCAGTCTAGCGGGAGGCAATGAGCAGTTCTTC	CAETSLAGGNEQFF
TRBJ2-2	-	-	TRBV12-3/TRBV12-4	TGTGCCAGCAGGGGAGCGAACACCGGGGAGCTGTTTTTT	CASRGANTGELFF
TRBJ1-2	-	few	TRBV6-5	TGTGCCAGCAGTTCGTCGACAGGAACCGGCTACACCTTC	CASSSSTGTGYTF
TRBJ2-7	-	-	TRBV27	TGTGCCAGCAGTTTGGCCAGGTCCTACGAGCAGTACTTC	CASSLARSYEQYF
TRBJ2-2	TRBD2	-	TRBV7-3	TGTGCCAGCAGCTTAAGTTCTAGCGGAAACACCGGGGAGCTGTTTTTT	CASSLSSSGNTGELFF
TRBJ1-2	TRBD1	few	TRBV19	TGTGCCAGCTCTCGGGACAGGGGATCCTATGGCTACACCTTC	CASSRDRGSYGYTF